The sequence of this TCR beta chain was determined in a study of T cell clones after liver transplantation. As for the study in general: TCRbeta sequencing after a pre-transplant mixed lymphocyte reaction identified graft-donor-reactive clones, later tracked in post-transplant blood.

The method was immunoSEQ multiplex PCR; TCRdb's version includes in-frame clones alone and lacks a portion of them. The data hold roughly 120,000 clones, with about nine tenths observed a single time. CDR3 length equals 13 residues. Germline CDR1 and CDR2: SGHVS and FQNEAQ. The V end lost 1 base, the J end lost 0 bases, and 4 bases lay between the germline ends. V usage is TRBV7-8 and J usage is TRBJ2-7; D uncertain. The starting material was CD4+ T cells from blood, obtained 12 months after liver transplant. This receptor was obtained from a human patient who received a liver transplant. T cells may partly derive from the graft donor. CDR3 nucleotides: TGTGCCAGCAGCTTAGGACCCTCCTACGAGCAGTACTTC. Protein: CASSLGPSYEQYF.